This is a list of T cell receptor beta chains from one sample in a study of patients and donors after allogeneic stem cell transplantation. Using its own MiXCR run on the RT-PCR reads, TCRdb lists one record per CDR3 protein. The data hold 200,000 to 250,000 distinct CDR3 sequences, with more than 35% observed a single time. The sample consisted of blood, either unsorted or a sorted T cell fraction (not recorded which). These TCRs come from a human donor who was either an allogeneic HSCT recipient or a stem cell or donor lymphocyte infusion donor (not recorded which). It is not recorded whose cells these are; they may come from a transplant donor. Each CDR3 is given with its conserved first and last residue. Each record gives: CDR3 DNA, CDR3 protein, clone size, D gene, J gene, V gene. D genes are given only for firm matches. The listing skips clone size in some rows; elsewhere it reads once, few, many or a size class.

TGTGCCAGCAACGGGGCGCCCCCACAAGAGACCCAGTACTTC	CASNGAPPQETQYF	NA	NA	TRBJ2-5	TRBV6-2/TRBV6-3
TGTGCCAGCAGCCTACTAGCGGAAGAGACCCAGTACTTC	CASSLLAEETQYF	NA	TRBD2	TRBJ2-5	TRBV12-3/TRBV12-4
TGCAGTGCTAGAGTTCAGGGGGGCATGAACACTGAAGCTTTCTTT	CSARVQGGMNTEAFF	few	TRBD1	TRBJ1-1	TRBV20-1
TGTGCCAGCAGTCCAAGGTTTACGGATACGCAGTATTTT	CASSPRFTDTQYF	NA	NA	TRBJ2-3	TRBV7-2
TGTGCCAGCAGCCTAGTATCTAGCTCTGGGGCCAACGTCCTGACTTTC	CASSLVSSSGANVLTF	NA	NA	TRBJ2-6	TRBV21-1
TGCAGTGCTAGAGCCACTCGGGTCGCATACGGGAACACTGAAGCTTTCTTT	CSARATRVAYGNTEAFF	NA	NA	TRBJ1-1	TRBV20-1
TGTGCCAGCTCACGACCCGGGAGCCATAATTCACCCCTCCACTTT	CASSRPGSHNSPLHF	few	NA	TRBJ1-6	TRBV18
TGTGCCAGCAGTGGGCAGGGGGGGAATGAGCAGTTCTTC	CASSGQGGNEQFF	NA	NA	TRBJ2-1	TRBV27
TGTGCCAGCAGCCCTTCGGACAGGGGGCAGCCTGGCTACACCTTC	CASSPSDRGQPGYTF	few	TRBD1	TRBJ1-2	TRBV7-9
TGTGCCAGCAGTCCCCAGGGACAGTTAGCCTATAATTCACCCCTCCACTTT	CASSPQGQLAYNSPLHF	many	TRBD1	TRBJ1-6	TRBV6-6
TGCAGCGTTAGGGACAGGGTGGAAACTGAAGCTTTCTTT	CSVRDRVETEAFF	NA	TRBD1	TRBJ1-1	TRBV29-1
TGCGCCAGCAGCAAGGACAGGGGAGCTTCTGGGGCCAACGTCCTGACTTTC	CASSKDRGASGANVLTF	NA	TRBD1	TRBJ2-6	TRBV5-1
TGTGCCAGCAGTTCATGGGACAGGAGGTACACTGAAGCTTTCTTT	CASSSWDRRYTEAFF	NA	TRBD1	TRBJ1-1	TRBV12-3/TRBV12-4
TGTGCCAGCAGTTCCCCCTGGCGGGGGGGCAAGGGGGAGTACTTC	CASSSPWRGGKGEYF	NA	TRBD2	TRBJ2-7	TRBV28
TGCGCCAGCAGCCGCTTTGGACCCCAGAACACTGAAGCTTTCTTT	CASSRFGPQNTEAFF	NA	NA	TRBJ1-1	TRBV5-1
TGTGCCAGCAGCCTTCTAGCGGGGGGCCCTACCGGGGAGCTGTTTTTT	CASSLLAGGPTGELFF	NA	TRBD2	TRBJ2-2	TRBV7-2
TGTGCCAGCAGCTCAACCCGGGCCGGGACCTTAGGGGAAAAACTGTTTTTT	CASSSTRAGTLGEKLFF	NA	NA	TRBJ1-4	TRBV7-6
TGTGCCAGCAGTTCCTTGGACGAGCAGTACTTC	CASSSLDEQYF	NA	NA	TRBJ2-7	TRBV5-4
TGCGCCAGCAGCCAAGATAAACAGGTTTATTCACCCCTCCACTTT	CASSQDKQVYSPLHF	NA	NA	TRBJ1-6	TRBV4-3
TGTGCCAGCAGCTTAGTCGGCGGGCTAAGCAATCAGCCCCAGCATTTT	CASSLVGGLSNQPQHF	few	NA	TRBJ1-5	TRBV7-2
TGCGCCAGCAGCCAAGAATTCCGAAACACCATATATTTT	CASSQEFRNTIYF	NA	NA	TRBJ1-3	TRBV4-3